In this sample, the clone carrying this T cell receptor (beta chain) turned up many times. RNA transcripts served as the template for amplifying TCR beta CDR3 regions. First-round RT-PCR with HTBI primers amplified the TCR CDR3 region. TCRdb itself ran the multiplex PCR reads through MiXCR, one entry per CDR3 protein. The repertoire holds fewer than 200,000 distinct CDR3 sequences, about 18% seen once, with roughly 30% in the top ten. The data are from a study of T cells in Graves' hyperthyroidism and ophthalmopathy. This CDR3 spans 19 amino acids. Germline V gene data show CDR1 as MDHEN and CDR2 as SYDVKM. V was cut by 4 bases and J by 0 bases, with 19 bases left in between.

Sequenced input: blood. The V and J genes are TRBV28 and TRBJ2-6, with unresolved D. The TCR was taken from a woman aged 45-59 years with Graves' hyperthyroidism. In DNA form, the CDR3 reads TGTGCCAGCAGTTCCTGGCCACAGAGAGCAATCTCTGGGGCCAACGTCCTGACTTTC. It encodes CASSSWPQRAISGANVLTF.